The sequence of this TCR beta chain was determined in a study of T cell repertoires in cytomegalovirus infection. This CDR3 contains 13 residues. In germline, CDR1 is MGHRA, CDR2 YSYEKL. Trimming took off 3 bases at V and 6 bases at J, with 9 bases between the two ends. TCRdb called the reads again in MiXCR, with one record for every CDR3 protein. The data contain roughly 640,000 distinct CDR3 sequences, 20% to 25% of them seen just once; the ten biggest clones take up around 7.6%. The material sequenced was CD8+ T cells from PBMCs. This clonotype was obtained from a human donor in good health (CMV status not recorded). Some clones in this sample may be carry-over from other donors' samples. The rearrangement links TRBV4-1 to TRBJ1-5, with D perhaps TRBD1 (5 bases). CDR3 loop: CASSHPGRQPQHF. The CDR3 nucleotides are TGCGCCAGCAGCCACCCAGGGCGTCAGCCCCAGCATTTT.